The T cell receptor (beta chain) under discussion was sequenced for a study of blood T cell repertoires in COVID-19. Across the study: Acute-phase and convalescent COVID-19 samples originated in the United States, Italy and Spain. Nucleic acid was either cDNA or gDNA, and it came from T cells, B-cell-depleted T cells, or PBMCs.

Original processing methods: Quantification of nucleated cells was approximated via reference gene primer amplification. The data were produced by immunoSEQ multiplex PCR, yet TCRdb's version contains in-frame clones alone and is incomplete. For V, J and clone size, that table is used; D and trimming come from the DNA. This table has approximately 120,000 clones, roughly 87% appearing once. Clinical histories supplied by participants themselves formed the basis of cohort assignment. Sequencing was carried out using PBMCs or T cells enriched from blood (not recorded which). The receptor's source is a man aged 25 to 40 who had recovered from COVID-19.

CDR3 sequence (DNA): TGTGCCAGCAGCGTTTTCCCTACAGGGAGCACTGAAGCTTTCTTT. It translates to CASSVFPTGSTEAFF. The chain uses TRBV9 and TRBJ1-1; perhaps TRBD1 as D (6 bases). The CDR3 runs to 15 residues. The germline CDR1 and CDR2 sequences are SGDLS and YYNGEE. V lost 2 bases, J lost 4 bases, and 15 bases lay in between. Complete variable domain (other parts from reference TRBV9 and TRBJ1-1): DSGVTQTPKHLITATGQRVTLRCSPRSGDLSVYWYQQSLDQGLQFLIQYYNGEERAKGNILERFSAQQFPDLHSELNLSSLELGDSALYFCASSVFPTGSTEAFFGQGTRLTVV.